A selection of T cell receptor beta chains follows, all from one sample in a study of blood T cell repertoires in COVID-19. Generated by immunoSEQ multiplex PCR, the TCRdb table keeps only in-frame clones and is missing some. The data contain tens of thousands of clones, 85% to 90% of them singletons. Sequenced sample: peripheral blood. The receptor set was obtained from a human donor in a cohort sampled during active COVID-19. Each CDR3 is given with its conserved first and last residue. D genes are given only for firm matches. Clone size appears in some rows only: once, few, many, or a class for an expanded clone.

-	-	TRBV28	TRBJ2-5	TGTGCCAGCAGTTTATTCTCCAGTCAAGAGACCCAGTACTTC	CASSLFSSQETQYF
-	-	TRBV5-1	TRBJ1-3	TGCGCCAGCAGCTTTAATTCTGGTCGGGGAGGAAACACCATATATTTT	CASSFNSGRGGNTIYF
-	once	TRBV30	TRBJ1-5	TGTGCCTGGAGTCGGGGTAACCTTCAGCCCCAGCATTTT	CAWSRGNLQPQHF
TRBD2	few	TRBV13	TRBJ2-5	TGTGCCAGCAGCTTTAGGACTAGCGGAGACCAAGAGACCCAGTACTTC	CASSFRTSGDQETQYF
TRBD2	-	TRBV19	TRBJ2-7	TGTGCCAGTAGTATAAACCTAGCGGGTAACTACGAGCAGTACTTC	CASSINLAGNYEQYF
TRBD1	-	TRBV3-1/TRBV3-2	TRBJ2-1	TGTGCCAGCAGACGGACAGGGTATTTCGATGAGCAGTTCTTC	CASRRTGYFDEQFF
TRBD1	-	TRBV7-9	TRBJ2-7	TGTGCCAGCAGCTCACCCGACAGGGGGTACGGCATCGAGCAGTACTTC	CASSSPDRGYGIEQYF
TRBD2	-	TRBV19	TRBJ2-1	TGTGCCAGTAGTATAGATCGGGGGACTAGCGCCTACAATGAGCAGTTCTTC	CASSIDRGTSAYNEQFF
-	-	TRBV6-6	TRBJ1-2	TGTGCCAGCAGTTACCCCGACGGGGGCTACACCTTC	CASSYPDGGYTF
TRBD1	few	TRBV6-2/TRBV6-3	TRBJ2-1	TGTGCCAGCAGTTCCCCTCGGACAGGGACCGGGAATGAGCAGTTCTTC	CASSSPRTGTGNEQFF
TRBD2	-	TRBV7-2	TRBJ2-7	TGTGCCAGCAGTTTCGGACTAGCGGGGGCGAACGGCGAGCAGTACTTC	CASSFGLAGANGEQYF
-	-	TRBV6-6	TRBJ2-7	TGTGCCAGCAGTTACCAGGGAAACGAGCAGTACTTC	CASSYQGNEQYF
-	-	TRBV5-8	TRBJ1-1	TGTGCCAGCAGCTTGGCCCCCCGGTGGAGCACTGAAGCTTTCTTT	CASSLAPRWSTEAFF
-	-	TRBV9	TRBJ2-6	TGTGCCAGCAGGGATCTTCAGGGCGGTGGGGCCAACGTCCTGACTTTC	CASRDLQGGGANVLTF
-	-	TRBV4-2	TRBJ2-2	TGTGCCAGCAGCCAAGAGACAATCGGGGAGCTGTTTTTT	CASSQETIGELFF
-	-	TRBV27	TRBJ2-7	TGTGCCAGCAGTCCTTCGGGTGCCTCCTACGAGCAGTACTTC	CASSPSGASYEQYF
-	-	TRBV7-9	TRBJ2-5	TGTGCCAGCAGCCCCCCCGCAGGGTACCGGGAGACCCAGTACTTC	CASSPPAGYRETQYF
TRBD2	-	TRBV10-3	TRBJ2-7	TGTGCCATCAGTTCGGGACTAGCGGGGCGGCCGGAGTCCTACGAGCAGTACTTC	CAISSGLAGRPESYEQYF
-	-	TRBV6-5	TRBJ1-4	TGTGCCAGCAGCCTTCGGGGTTCAACTAATGAAAAACTGTTTTTT	CASSLRGSTNEKLFF
-	-	TRBV12-2	TRBJ1-6	TGTGCAAGTCGCCGAGGCCGATCCAATTCACCCCTCCACTTT	CASRRGRSNSPLHF
TRBD2	-	TRBV6-2/TRBV6-3	TRBJ2-3	TGTGCCAGCAGCAAGGGACTAGCGGGGCTGGTCACAGATACGCAGTATTTT	CASSKGLAGLVTDTQYF
-	-	TRBV5-1	TRBJ2-1	TGCGCCAGCAGCTTGAACCATCCACATGTAAATGAGCAGTTCTTC	CASSLNHPHVNEQFF
TRBD1	-	TRBV4-1	TRBJ2-7	TGCGCCAGCAGCCAAGGACAGGGAGTCGGATACGAGCAGTACTTC	CASSQGQGVGYEQYF
-	-	TRBV5-1	TRBJ2-7	TGCGCCAGCAGGGCCACCTCCTACGAGCAGTACTTC	CASRATSYEQYF
TRBD2	-	TRBV19	TRBJ2-1	TGTGCCAGTAGTAGCGGGGGGAAGTACAATGAGCAGTTCTTC	CASSSGGKYNEQFF
-	-	TRBV12-3/TRBV12-4	TRBJ1-5	TGTGCCAGCAGTTCGACGGGTCAGCTCCAGCATTTT	CASSSTGQLQHF
TRBD2	-	TRBV6-5	TRBJ2-7	TGTGCCAGCACTAAAGAGAGCGGGGGGTCCTACGAGCAGTACTTC	CASTKESGGSYEQYF
-	-	TRBV18	TRBJ1-2	TGTGCCAGCTCACTCACTACCGGACAGAGAGGCTATGGCTACACCTTC	CASSLTTGQRGYGYTF
-	-	TRBV18	TRBJ2-7	TGTGCCAGCTCTGGGGGAGGACGGGCCTACGAGCAGTACTTC	CASSGGGRAYEQYF